This T cell receptor (beta chain) came from a study of CD8+CD57+ T cells in acquired aplastic anemia. Study-wide context: Mean yield of DNA from sorted CD4+ and CD8+ cells was approximately 3 ug.

Both TCR beta VDJ combination and CDR3 sequence profiling were carried out. Genomic DNA was the template for this profiling. TCRdb reprocessed the reads with MiXCR, giving one entry per CDR3 protein. The sample carries around 430,000 distinct CDR3 sequences, about a third recorded once. Sequencing was done on patients that had shown CD8+CD57+ cell expansion by flow cytometry. The CDR3 spans 13 residues. Trimming removed 6 bases from V and 6 bases from J, with 15 bases in between. Germline CDR1 is GTSNPN and CDR2 is SVGIG (reference sequence). The sample was sorted CD4+, CD8+, or CD8+CD57+ T cells (not recorded which) from PBMCs. The clonotype comes from a human donor with aplastic anemia. J is TRBJ1-5 and V is TRBV30; D possibly corresponds to TRBD1 (5 bases). The CDR3 nucleotides read TGTGCCTGCGCGACAGTCACGGGTCAGCCCCAGCATTTT. Amino acids: CACATVTGQPQHF. Full variable domain (rest looked up from reference TRBV30 and TRBJ1-5): SQTIHQWPATLVQPVGSPLSLECTVEGTSNPNLYWYRQAAGRGLQLLFYSVGIGQISSEVPQNLSASRPQDRQFILSSKKLLLSDSGFYLCACATVTGQPQHFGDGTRLSIL.